What follows is one T cell receptor (beta chain) and its context. Its antigen is as yet unknown. The data belong to a study of blood T cells in healthy people across ages. Study-wide results and caveats: Long-lived donors carried more naive CD4+ cells and greater diversity than aged donors.

The use of a sample-barcoded 5' primer and a J-beta primer mix characterized a second PCR of about 7 to 12 cycles. TCRdb passed the 5' RACE reads through MiXCR, listing each CDR3 protein once. The sample has about 1.4 million distinct CDR3 sequences; around 55% are singletons. This clonotype was obtained from a man aged 18 to 29 in good health. Input material: blood.

The CDR3 sequence: CSASSLGGLAHRDTQYF. The DNA of the CDR3 is TGCAGTGCTAGTTCCCTCGGAGGACTAGCGCACAGAGATACGCAGTATTTT. The chain carries TRBV20-1 and TRBJ2-3; TRBD2 aligns across 9 bases. The germline gives CDR1 DFQATT, CDR2 SNEGSKA (reference sequence). V lost 3 bases and J lost 5; bases outside the gene matches: 15. This CDR3 is built from 17 residues.